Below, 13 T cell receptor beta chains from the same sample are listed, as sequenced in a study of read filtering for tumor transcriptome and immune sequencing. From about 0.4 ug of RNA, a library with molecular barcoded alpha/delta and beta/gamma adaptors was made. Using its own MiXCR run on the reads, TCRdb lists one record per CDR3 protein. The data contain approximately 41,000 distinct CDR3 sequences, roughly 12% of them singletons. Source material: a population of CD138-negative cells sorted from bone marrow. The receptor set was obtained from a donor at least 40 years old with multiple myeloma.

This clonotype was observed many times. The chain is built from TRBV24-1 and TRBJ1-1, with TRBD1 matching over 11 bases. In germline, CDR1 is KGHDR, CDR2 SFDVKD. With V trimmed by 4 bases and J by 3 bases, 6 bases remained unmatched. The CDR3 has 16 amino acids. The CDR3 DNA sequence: TGTGCCACCAGTGACTGGACAGGGGGCGAGGACACTGAAGCTTTCTTT. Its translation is CATSDWTGGEDTEAFF.

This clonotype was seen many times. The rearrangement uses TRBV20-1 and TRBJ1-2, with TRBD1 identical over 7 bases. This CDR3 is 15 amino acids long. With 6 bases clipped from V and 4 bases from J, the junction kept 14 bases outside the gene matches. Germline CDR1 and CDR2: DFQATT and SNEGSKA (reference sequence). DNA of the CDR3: TGCAGTGCCCCAGTCAGGGGGGTCCCTAGCTATGGCTACACCTTC. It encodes CSAPVRGVPSYGYTF.

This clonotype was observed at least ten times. CDR3 nucleotides: TGCAGCGTTGTGTTTCAATCGACCACTGAAGCTTTCTTT. Encoded protein: CSVVFQSTTEAFF. This chain connects TRBV29-1 to TRBJ1-1; D remains unclear. The CDR3 consists of 13 residues. Germline CDR1 is SQVTM and CDR2 is ANQGSEA. The V end lost 4 bases, the J end lost 4 bases, and 13 bases lay between the germline ends.

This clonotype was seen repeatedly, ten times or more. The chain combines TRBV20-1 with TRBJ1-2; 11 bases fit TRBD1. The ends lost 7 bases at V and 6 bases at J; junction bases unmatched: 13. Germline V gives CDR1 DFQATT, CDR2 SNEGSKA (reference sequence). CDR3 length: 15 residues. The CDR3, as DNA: TGCAGTGGGGCAAAGGGTGGACAGGGGGCGGATGGCTACACCTTC. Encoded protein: CSGAKGGQGADGYTF.

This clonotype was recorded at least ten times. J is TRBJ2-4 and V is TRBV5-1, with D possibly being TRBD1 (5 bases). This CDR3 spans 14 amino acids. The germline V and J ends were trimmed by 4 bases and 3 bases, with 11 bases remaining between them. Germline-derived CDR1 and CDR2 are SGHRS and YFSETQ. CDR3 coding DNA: TGCGCCAGCAGCGAGAGGCAGGGCAAAAACATTCAGTACTTC. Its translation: CASSERQGKNIQYF.

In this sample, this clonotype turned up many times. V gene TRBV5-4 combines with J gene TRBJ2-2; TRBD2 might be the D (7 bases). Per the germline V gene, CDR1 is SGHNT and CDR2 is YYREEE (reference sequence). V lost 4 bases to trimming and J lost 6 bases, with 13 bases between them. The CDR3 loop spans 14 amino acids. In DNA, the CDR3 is TGTGCCAGCAGCGACACAGGGAGGGCCGGGGAGCTGTTTTTT. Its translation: CASSDTGRAGELFF.

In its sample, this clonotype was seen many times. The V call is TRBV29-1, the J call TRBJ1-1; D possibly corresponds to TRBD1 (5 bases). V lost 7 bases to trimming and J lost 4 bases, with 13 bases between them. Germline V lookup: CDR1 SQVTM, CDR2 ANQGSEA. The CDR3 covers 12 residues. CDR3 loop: CSGKVGTTEAFF. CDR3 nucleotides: TGCAGCGGCAAGGTCGGGACCACTGAAGCTTTCTTT.

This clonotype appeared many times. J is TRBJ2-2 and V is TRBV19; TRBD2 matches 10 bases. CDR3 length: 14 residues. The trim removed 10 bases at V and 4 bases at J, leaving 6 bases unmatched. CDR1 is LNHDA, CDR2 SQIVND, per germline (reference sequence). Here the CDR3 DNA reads TGTGCCATGGGGACTAGCGATATCACCGGGGAGCTGTTTTTT. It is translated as CAMGTSDITGELFF.

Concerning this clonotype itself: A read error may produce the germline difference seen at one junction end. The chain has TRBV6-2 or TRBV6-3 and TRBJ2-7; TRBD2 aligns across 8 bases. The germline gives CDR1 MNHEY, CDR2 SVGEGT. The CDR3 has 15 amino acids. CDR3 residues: CTSSYGLAGHYEQYF. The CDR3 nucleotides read TGTACCAGCAGTTACGGCTTAGCGGGACACTACGAGCAGTACTTC.

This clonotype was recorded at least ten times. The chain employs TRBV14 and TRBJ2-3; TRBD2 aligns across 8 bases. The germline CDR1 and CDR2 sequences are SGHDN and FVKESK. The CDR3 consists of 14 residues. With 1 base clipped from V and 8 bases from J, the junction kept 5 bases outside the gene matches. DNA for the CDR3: TGTGCCAGCAGCCAAGTGGCGGGAGGTCGTACGCAGTATTTT. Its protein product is CASSQVAGGRTQYF.

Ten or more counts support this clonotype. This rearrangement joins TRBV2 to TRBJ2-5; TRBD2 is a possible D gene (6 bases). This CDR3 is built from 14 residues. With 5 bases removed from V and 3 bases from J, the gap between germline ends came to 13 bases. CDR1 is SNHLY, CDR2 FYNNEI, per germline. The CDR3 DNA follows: TGTGCCAGCAGTCCGGGACTCCTTAAAGAGACCCAGTACTTC. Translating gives CASSPGLLKETQYF.

CDR3 sequence (DNA): TGTGCCAGCAGTGAAGCCGATGGGGGATTTCGGCAGTTCTTC. Translation: CASSEADGGFRQFF. The chain employs TRBV6-1 and TRBJ2-1, with D possibly called TRBD1 or TRBD2 (5 bases each). This CDR3 is 14 amino acids long. Per germline, CDR1 MNHNS and CDR2 SASEGT. V was clipped by 0 bases and J by 12 bases, with 15 bases between them.

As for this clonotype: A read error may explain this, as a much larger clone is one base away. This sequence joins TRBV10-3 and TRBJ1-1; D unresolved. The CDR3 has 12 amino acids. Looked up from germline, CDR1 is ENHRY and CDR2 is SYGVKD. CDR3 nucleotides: TGTGCCATCAGGGAATCGAACACTGAAGCTGTCTTT. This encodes CAIRESNTEAVF.